The source of this TCR beta chain is a study of T-cell reconstitution after alpha-beta-depleted transplantation in children. The CDR3 contains 14 residues. Germline CDR1 reads LNHNV; CDR2 reads YYDKDF (reference sequence). V shed 1 base, J shed 3 bases, and the junction held 1 base outside the gene matches. Overall study findings and caveats: A year had passed since transplant, and T-cell counts and diversity by then came mostly from newly produced T cells. Where some patients showed high TCRbeta diversity at day 60, it came from recipient T cells and thymic progenitors that had survived.

This clonotype was recorded at least ten times. What it recognizes is unknown. Unique molecular identifiers were used in preparing the TCRbeta library. TCRdb processed the PCR reads anew with MiXCR; each CDR3 protein has one entry. Here the sample spans around 580,000 distinct CDR3 sequences, roughly 23% being singletons. The sequenced sample was PBMCs, mostly from graft donor cells, obtained 360 days after TCRalphabeta/CD19-depleted stem cell transplant. The V and J genes are TRBV15 and TRBJ2-7; 9 nucleotides match TRBD1. The sequence came from a boy less than two years old who had a stem cell transplant for acute myeloid leukemia, so the T cells may come from the graft donor. The CDR3 DNA is TGTGCCACCAGCAGAGGGACAGGGGTCTACGAGCAGTACTTC. Amino acid sequence: CATSRGTGVYEQYF.